This T cell receptor beta chain was sequenced for a study of shared clonotypes between healthy human individuals. Study-level points and caveats: Naive subsets, compared against memory subsets, generally had larger estimated richness values. Several donors held about 5% of naive CD4 clonotypes in common.

Authors' data handling: From ImmunoSEQ came sequences covering only the junction and carrying no quality scores, so filtering differed. TCRdb's copy holds only in-frame clones and misses some; the assay was immunoSEQ multiplex PCR. That table supplies the V and J calls and clone size; D and trimming were determined from the DNA. The data contain about 2.1 million clones, 85% to 95% of them singletons. The CDR3 length is 15 residues. The V gene's germline CDR1 is MNHEY and CDR2 SMNVEV (reference sequence). The V gene end was trimmed by 0 bases and the J gene end by 3 bases; junction bases not matched to a gene: 3. Notes on this clone: Its matching antigen is unknown.

CD8 cells regarded as naive lacked CD45RO, were positively chosen for CCR7, and omitted terminally differentiated effector memory CD45RA+ cells. Sequences were obtained from naive CD8+ T cells from PBMCs. This TCR was sampled from a man between 18 and 29 years old in good health. Some clones in this sample may be carry-over from other donors' samples. This sequence joins TRBV27 and TRBJ2-7; 9 nucleotides match TRBD1. This chain's CDR3 is CASSLSGTGIYEQYF. In nucleotides, the CDR3 is TGTGCCAGCAGTTTATCCGGGACAGGGATCTACGAGCAGTACTTC.